This T cell receptor (beta chain) was captured by sequencing in a study of vaccination effects on CD4 cells after COVID-19. Findings of the study overall: Infection-derived and vaccine-derived clones contracted markedly late after vaccination.

With the ViraFEST assay, the study expanded antigen-specific CD4+ T cells using viral peptide pools, then sequenced them. Following 10 days of culture, CD4+ T cells were isolated. Two-dose BNT162b2 or mRNA-1273 vaccination was given to participants. Peptides at roughly 10 ug/ml and IL-2 at about 10 IU/ml were added to 2 million or so PBMC per well. Cells had half their medium changed to IL-2 medium on days 3 and 7. About this clone itself: What it recognizes is unknown.

Germline V gives CDR1 LNHDA, CDR2 SQIVND (reference sequence). V lost 6 bases, J lost 4 bases, and 12 bases lay in between. There are 13 residues in the CDR3. Only in-frame clones appear in the TCRdb table, and some are missing; sequencing was by immunoSEQ multiplex PCR. The sample comprises roughly 59,000 clones, 75% to 85% of which are singletons, and 2% rests with the top ten. This receptor was identified in a human donor who received a COVID-19 vaccine. V usage is TRBV19 and J usage is TRBJ1-2, with D possibly matching TRBD1 (5 bases). The starting material was CD4+ T cells from PBMCs cultured with HCoV-OC43 spike peptides, obtained after COVID-19 vaccination. Subset in this sample: HCoV-OC43 spike overlapping peptide pool stimulation. The CDR3 is CASRETRGYGYTF. For the CDR3, the DNA is TGTGCCAGTAGGGAGACGAGGGGCTATGGCTACACCTTC.